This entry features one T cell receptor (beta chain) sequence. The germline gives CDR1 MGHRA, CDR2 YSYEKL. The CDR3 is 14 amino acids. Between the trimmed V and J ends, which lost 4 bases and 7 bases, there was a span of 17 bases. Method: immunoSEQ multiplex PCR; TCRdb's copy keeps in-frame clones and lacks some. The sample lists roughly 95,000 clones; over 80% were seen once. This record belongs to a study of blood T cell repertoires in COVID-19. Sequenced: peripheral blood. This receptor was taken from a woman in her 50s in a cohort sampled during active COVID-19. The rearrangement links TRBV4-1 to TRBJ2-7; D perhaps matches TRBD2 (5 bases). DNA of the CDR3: TGCGCCAGCAGCCGACCGGAGAGAGGGCGTGAGCAGTACTTC. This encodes CASSRPERGREQYF.